The subject of this entry is one T cell receptor beta chain. Its antigen is unidentified. Researchers ran the PCR with 60 Vbeta and 13 Jbeta primers. TCRdb's copy holds only in-frame clones and misses some; the assay was immunoSEQ multiplex PCR. The listing records tens of thousands of clones. Losses at the gene ends were 5 bases for V and 5 bases for J; bases not matched to a gene: 7. This CDR3 spans 15 amino acids. Germline V gene data show CDR1 as MDHEN and CDR2 as SYDVKM. The sample originates from a study of cytomegalovirus exposure and HLA in healthy donors. Study-level background: Among the 350 to 400 donors who were genotyped, 81% fell in the genetic ancestry cluster that is associated with self-reported Caucasian donors.

General study points: The classifier was said to identify cytomegalovirus status with high specificity and sensitivity. From TCR beta sequences, most subjects' HLA-A and HLA-B alleles were reportedly predicted accurately.

This cohort consisted of healthy bone marrow donors. This receptor was taken from a woman between 55 and 75 years old in good health and CMV-seropositive. The material sequenced was PBMCs. The V call is TRBV28, the J call TRBJ2-7; 12 positions match TRBD2. This chain's CDR3 is CASSRTGLAGDEQYF. CDR3 sequence (DNA): TGTGCCAGCAGTCGAACGGGACTAGCGGGTGACGAGCAGTACTTC.